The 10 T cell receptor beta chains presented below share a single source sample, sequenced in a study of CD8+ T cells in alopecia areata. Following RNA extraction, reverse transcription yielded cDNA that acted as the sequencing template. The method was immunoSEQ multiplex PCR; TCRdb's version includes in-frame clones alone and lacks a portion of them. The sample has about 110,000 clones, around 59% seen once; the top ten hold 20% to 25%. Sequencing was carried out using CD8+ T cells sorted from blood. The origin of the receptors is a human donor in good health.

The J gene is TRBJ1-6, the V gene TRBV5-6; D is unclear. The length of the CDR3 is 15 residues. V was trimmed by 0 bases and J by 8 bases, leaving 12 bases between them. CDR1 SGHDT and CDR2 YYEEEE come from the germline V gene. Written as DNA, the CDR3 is TGTGCCAGCAGCTTGGGAGGAATCAGTTATTCACCCCTCCACTTT. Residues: CASSLGGISYSPLHF. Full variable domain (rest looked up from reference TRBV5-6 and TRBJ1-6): DAGVTQSPTHLIKTRGQQVTLRCSPKSGHDTVSWYQQALGQGPQFIFQYYEEEERQRGNFPDRFSGHQFPNYSSELNVNALLLGDSALYLCASSLGGISYSPLHFGNGTRLTVT.

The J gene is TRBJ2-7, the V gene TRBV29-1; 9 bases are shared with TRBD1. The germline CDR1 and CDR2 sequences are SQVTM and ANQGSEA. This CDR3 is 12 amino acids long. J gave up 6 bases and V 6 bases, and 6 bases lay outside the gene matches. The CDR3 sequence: CSVRDRAGEQYF. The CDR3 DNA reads TGCAGCGTCCGGGACAGGGCCGGCGAGCAGTACTTC.

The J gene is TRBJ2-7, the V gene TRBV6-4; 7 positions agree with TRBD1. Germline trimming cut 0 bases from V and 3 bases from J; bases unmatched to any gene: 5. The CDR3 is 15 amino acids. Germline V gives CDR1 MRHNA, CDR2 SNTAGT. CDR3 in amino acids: CASSDSSGTVYEQYF. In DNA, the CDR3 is TGTGCCAGCAGTGACTCCTCCGGGACAGTCTACGAGCAGTACTTC.

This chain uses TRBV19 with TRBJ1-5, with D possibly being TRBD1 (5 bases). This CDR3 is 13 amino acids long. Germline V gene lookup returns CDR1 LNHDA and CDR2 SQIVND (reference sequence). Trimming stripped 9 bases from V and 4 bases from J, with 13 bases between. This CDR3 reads CASGDGGNQPQHF. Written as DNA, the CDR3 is TGTGCCAGCGGTGATGGGGGTAATCAGCCCCAGCATTTT.

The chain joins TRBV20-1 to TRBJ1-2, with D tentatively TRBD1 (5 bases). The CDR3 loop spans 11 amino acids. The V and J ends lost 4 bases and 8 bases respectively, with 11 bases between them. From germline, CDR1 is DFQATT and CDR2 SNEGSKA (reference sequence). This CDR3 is CSATGLFGYTF. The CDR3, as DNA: TGCAGTGCTACAGGGTTGTTCGGCTACACCTTC.

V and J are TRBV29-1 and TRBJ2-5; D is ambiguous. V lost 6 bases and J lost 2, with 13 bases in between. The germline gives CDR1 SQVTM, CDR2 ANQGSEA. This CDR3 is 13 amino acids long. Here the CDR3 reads CSVPRTRQETQYF. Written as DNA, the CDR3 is TGCAGCGTCCCCCGGACCCGTCAAGAGACCCAGTACTTC.

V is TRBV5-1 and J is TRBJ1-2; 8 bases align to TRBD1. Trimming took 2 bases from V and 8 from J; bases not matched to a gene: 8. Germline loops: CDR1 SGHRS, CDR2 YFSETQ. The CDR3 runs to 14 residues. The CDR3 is CASSFTGTGFGYTF. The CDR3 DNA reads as TGCGCCAGCAGCTTTACCGGGACAGGTTTCGGCTACACCTTC. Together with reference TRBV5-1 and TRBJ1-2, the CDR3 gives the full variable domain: KAGVTQTPRYLIKTRGQQVTLSCSPISGHRSVSWYQQTPGQGLQFLFEYFSETQRNKGNFPGRFSGRQFSNSRSEMNVSTLELGDSALYLCASSFTGTGFGYTFGSGTRLTVV.

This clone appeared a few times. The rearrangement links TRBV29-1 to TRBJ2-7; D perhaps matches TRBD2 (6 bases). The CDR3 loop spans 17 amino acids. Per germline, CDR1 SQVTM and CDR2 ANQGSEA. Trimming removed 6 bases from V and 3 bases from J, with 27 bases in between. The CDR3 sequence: CSVTKPGALPYYYEQYF. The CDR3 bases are TGCAGCGTCACTAAACCGGGAGCCCTCCCCTACTACTACGAGCAGTACTTC.

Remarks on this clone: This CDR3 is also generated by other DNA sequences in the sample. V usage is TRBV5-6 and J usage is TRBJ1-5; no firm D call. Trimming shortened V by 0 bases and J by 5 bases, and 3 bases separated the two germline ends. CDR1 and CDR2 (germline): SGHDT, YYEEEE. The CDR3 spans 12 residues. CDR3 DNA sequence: TGTGCCAGCAGCTTGGGAGATCAGCCCCAGCATTTT. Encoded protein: CASSLGDQPQHF. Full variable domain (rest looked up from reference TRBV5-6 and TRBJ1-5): DAGVTQSPTHLIKTRGQQVTLRCSPKSGHDTVSWYQQALGQGPQFIFQYYEEEERQRGNFPDRFSGHQFPNYSSELNVNALLLGDSALYLCASSLGDQPQHFGDGTRLSIL.

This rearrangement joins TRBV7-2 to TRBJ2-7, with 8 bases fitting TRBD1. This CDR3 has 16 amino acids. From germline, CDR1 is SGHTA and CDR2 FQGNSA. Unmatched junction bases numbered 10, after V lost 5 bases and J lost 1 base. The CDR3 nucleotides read TGTGCCAGCAGCCCGACGGACAGGGCCATGTCCTACGAGCAGTACTTC. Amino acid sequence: CASSPTDRAMSYEQYF.